These T cell receptor beta chains were read from a single sample in a study of shared clonotypes between healthy human individuals. TCRdb's copy holds only in-frame clones and misses some; the assay was immunoSEQ multiplex PCR. The sample lists 950,000 to 1,300,000 clones; around 74% were seen once. Specimen: memory CD4+ T cells sorted from blood. These receptors came from a man aged 18 to 35 in good health. CDR3s leave out the opening cysteine and the closing phenylalanine or tryptophan. The order of the fields is CDR3 protein, D gene, V gene, clone size. The D gene is left open where the match is weak. Clone size is given for some rows only: seen once, a few or many times, or a class if the clone is expanded.

CDR3 protein: ASSTLLSEQY; D gene: NA; V gene: TRBV7-8; clone size: NA
CDR3 protein: ASRRESYGYT; D gene: NA; V gene: TRBV19; clone size: NA
CDR3 protein: ASTVTRDSPLH; D gene: NA; V gene: TRBV6-5; clone size: few
CDR3 protein: ASRLGPTEAF; D gene: NA; V gene: TRBV7-3; clone size: few
CDR3 protein: ASSLRAGLAF; D gene: TRBD2; V gene: TRBV7-2; clone size: NA
CDR3 protein: AWSGGTYGYT; D gene: NA; V gene: TRBV30; clone size: NA
CDR3 protein: ASSIAGGGNQPQH; D gene: NA; V gene: TRBV19; clone size: once
CDR3 protein: ASSLSTGYSEQF; D gene: NA; V gene: TRBV11-2; clone size: NA
CDR3 protein: ASSSGPSSYEQY; D gene: NA; V gene: TRBV5-1; clone size: NA
CDR3 protein: ASSMGKTQY; D gene: NA; V gene: TRBV19; clone size: NA
CDR3 protein: ASSPGGVGTEAF; D gene: NA; V gene: TRBV28; clone size: NA
CDR3 protein: ASTDRERLSYT; D gene: TRBD1; V gene: TRBV19; clone size: few
CDR3 protein: ASSPGQGAETQY; D gene: TRBD1; V gene: TRBV7-9; clone size: once
CDR3 protein: ASSPDRGSEKLF; D gene: TRBD1; V gene: TRBV6-1; clone size: NA
CDR3 protein: ASSELGAGGLETQY; D gene: TRBD1; V gene: TRBV25-1; clone size: NA
CDR3 protein: ASSLQRESGGIQY; D gene: TRBD2; V gene: TRBV5-4; clone size: NA
CDR3 protein: ASSQEGLAGGEQY; D gene: TRBD2; V gene: TRBV4-1; clone size: NA
CDR3 protein: ASSQEAGRSSYEQY; D gene: NA; V gene: TRBV5-4; clone size: NA
CDR3 protein: ASSQDRVNTEAF; D gene: NA; V gene: TRBV4-3; clone size: NA
CDR3 protein: ASSEFDRGFTGELF; D gene: TRBD1; V gene: TRBV25-1; clone size: NA
CDR3 protein: ASSISGRPGDTQY; D gene: TRBD2; V gene: TRBV19; clone size: NA
CDR3 protein: ASSIGTRGTGEPF; D gene: TRBD2; V gene: TRBV7-2; clone size: NA
CDR3 protein: ASSSGLNKNTGELF; D gene: TRBD2; V gene: TRBV5-4; clone size: NA
CDR3 protein: SVEATDTQY; D gene: NA; V gene: TRBV20-1; clone size: NA
CDR3 protein: ASSVDSGNTEAF; D gene: NA; V gene: TRBV5-6; clone size: few
CDR3 protein: ASSLGTSGDTQY; D gene: TRBD2; V gene: TRBV7-7; clone size: NA
CDR3 protein: AWSDPETQY; D gene: NA; V gene: TRBV30; clone size: NA
CDR3 protein: ASSLTSGGAREQY; D gene: TRBD2; V gene: TRBV28; clone size: few
CDR3 protein: ASSFSPQGGVGETQY; D gene: TRBD1; V gene: TRBV7-9; clone size: NA
CDR3 protein: ASSFSGGKSSEQY; D gene: NA; V gene: TRBV27; clone size: few
CDR3 protein: ASSGALAGKTNTQY; D gene: TRBD2; V gene: TRBV9; clone size: NA
CDR3 protein: ASRAGTAGNTIY; D gene: TRBD1; V gene: TRBV27; clone size: NA
CDR3 protein: AHRAGGGELF; D gene: NA; V gene: TRBV10-3; clone size: NA
CDR3 protein: ATSRGGAAGELF; D gene: NA; V gene: TRBV15; clone size: NA
CDR3 protein: ASSKTGGSSYEQY; D gene: TRBD1; V gene: TRBV18; clone size: NA
CDR3 protein: ASSTRPGASTDTQY; D gene: NA; V gene: TRBV19; clone size: NA
CDR3 protein: AISGLAGEHEQF; D gene: TRBD2; V gene: TRBV10-3; clone size: once
CDR3 protein: ASSLGWGSPYEQY; D gene: NA; V gene: TRBV11-2; clone size: NA
CDR3 protein: ASSLGDRATQY; D gene: TRBD1; V gene: TRBV11-2; clone size: few
CDR3 protein: ASSVQGSGNTIY; D gene: NA; V gene: TRBV2; clone size: once
CDR3 protein: ASTSRGAGANTGELF; D gene: NA; V gene: TRBV5-4; clone size: NA
CDR3 protein: ASSPGALNTMNTEAF; D gene: NA; V gene: TRBV18; clone size: few
CDR3 protein: ASSEGLENIQY; D gene: TRBD2; V gene: TRBV10-1; clone size: NA
CDR3 protein: ASRDRGDSPLH; D gene: TRBD1; V gene: TRBV6-1; clone size: NA
CDR3 protein: ASGGQSTDTQY; D gene: NA; V gene: TRBV2; clone size: NA
CDR3 protein: ASSLLRATDTQY; D gene: NA; V gene: TRBV7-2; clone size: NA
CDR3 protein: ASSLGSGTSPDTQY; D gene: TRBD2; V gene: TRBV5-1; clone size: NA
CDR3 protein: ASSPRVNTGELF; D gene: NA; V gene: TRBV6-1; clone size: NA
CDR3 protein: ASSQAFPGGGN; D gene: NA; V gene: TRBV4-3; clone size: NA
CDR3 protein: ASSPQMNTEAF; D gene: NA; V gene: TRBV18; clone size: NA
CDR3 protein: ASSPAAAGANEQY; D gene: NA; V gene: TRBV7-6; clone size: once
CDR3 protein: ASSFAGWGNQPQH; D gene: NA; V gene: TRBV28; clone size: NA
CDR3 protein: ASSPGNGGKGETQY; D gene: NA; V gene: TRBV9; clone size: few